The 16 T cell receptor beta chains reported below all come from one sample, sequenced in a study of shared clonotypes between healthy human individuals. The protocol was immunoSEQ multiplex PCR, while the TCRdb copy is restricted to in-frame clones and leaves out a portion. The data show over a million clones, about 84% seen once. Input material: memory CD4+ T cells from PBMCs. The subset here: CD45RA-negative fraction. The source is a man between 18 and 35 years old in good health. Some clones in this sample may be carry-over from other donors' samples.

The genes are TRBV27 and TRBJ2-6, with no clear D. Trimming removed 6 bases from V and 0 bases from J, with 9 bases in between. CDR3 length equals 15 residues. Germline CDR1 MNHEY, CDR2 SMNVEV (reference sequence). The CDR3 protein is CASSRHDSGANVLTF. The CDR3 DNA follows: TGTGCCAGCAGCAGACACGACTCTGGGGCCAACGTCCTGACTTTC.

The chain couples TRBV4-1 to TRBJ2-1; 7 nucleotides agree with TRBD2. Germline CDR1 is MGHRA and CDR2 is YSYEKL. The CDR3 sequence is 15 residues long. The ends lost 2 bases at V and 8 bases at J; junction bases unmatched: 9. CDR3 bases: TGCGCCAGCAGCCAACCAAGGACTAGAGGCCATGAGCAGTTCTTC. It encodes CASSQPRTRGHEQFF.

In DNA form, the CDR3 reads TGTGCCAGCAACCGGGACACCGGCTCCTACAATGAGCAGTTCTTC. Translated, it gives CASNRDTGSYNEQFF. V is TRBV11-2 and J is TRBJ2-1; D may be TRBD1 (6 bases). Germline CDR1 reads SGHAT; CDR2 reads FQNNGV. V was cut by 7 bases and J by 0 bases, with 13 bases left in between. This CDR3 is 15 amino acids long. The full variable domain, with the rest looked up from reference TRBV11-2 and TRBJ2-1, is EAGVAQSPRYKIIEKRQSVAFWCNPISGHATLYWYQQILGQGPKLLIQFQNNGVVDDSQLPKDRFSAERLKGVDSTLKIQPAKLEDSAVYLCASNRDTGSYNEQFFGPGTRLTVL.

CDR3 sequence: CAISHSTNTEAFF. The CDR3 DNA follows: TGTGCCATCAGTCACAGCACGAACACTGAAGCTTTCTTT. This chain joins TRBV10-3 and TRBJ1-1; D not certain. Germline assignment: CDR1 ENHRY and CDR2 SYGVKD. The V gene lost 5 bases and the J gene lost 1 base, with 8 bases spanning the gap. This CDR3 is 13 amino acids long.

The chain combines TRBV28 with TRBJ2-7; D perhaps matches TRBD1 (6 bases). The CDR3 extends over 13 amino acids. Germline CDR1 is MDHEN and CDR2 is SYDVKM. V dropped 2 bases and J dropped 6 bases, with 11 bases sitting between them. The CDR3 DNA is TGTGCCAGCAGTTTAGTATCAGGGGCCGAGCAGTACTTC. Its protein product is CASSLVSGAEQYF. Together with reference TRBV28 and TRBJ2-7, the CDR3 gives the full variable domain: DVKVTQSSRYLVKRTGEKVFLECVQDMDHENMFWYRQDPGLGLRLIYFSYDVKMKEKGDIPEGYSVSREKKERFSLILESASTNQTSMYLCASSLVSGAEQYFGPGTRLTVT.

This clone was counted at least ten times. The chain is built from TRBV19 and TRBJ2-3; 9 bases agree with TRBD2. The germline CDR1 and CDR2 sequences are LNHDA and SQIVND (reference sequence). The junction had 16 bases not matched to a gene; V was cut back by 7 bases and J by 14 bases. This CDR3 is built from 14 residues. Here the CDR3 reads CASTGLAGGPSPYF. DNA of the CDR3: TGTGCCAGTACGGGGCTCGCGGGAGGGCCCTCCCCGTATTTT.

This chain joins TRBV6-1 and TRBJ2-1; 7 positions agree with TRBD1. With 6 bases clipped from V and 1 base from J, the junction kept 6 bases outside the gene matches. CDR3 size: 15 residues. Germline-derived CDR1 and CDR2 are MNHNS and SASEGT. CDR3 in amino acids: CASRGDRKSYNEQFF. The DNA of the CDR3 is TGTGCCAGCAGGGGGGACAGAAAATCCTACAATGAGCAGTTCTTC.

V usage is TRBV29-1 and J usage is TRBJ1-4; D is unclear. V lost 0 bases, J lost 8 bases, and 13 bases lay in between. From germline, CDR1 is SQVTM and CDR2 ANQGSEA. This CDR3 has 14 residues. The CDR3 sequence is CSVEDSRNGEKLFF. The CDR3 bases are TGCAGCGTTGAAGACTCGAGGAATGGCGAAAAACTGTTTTTT. Full variable domain (remainder filled in from reference TRBV29-1 and TRBJ1-4): SAVISQKPSRDICQRGTSLTIQCQVDSQVTMMFWYRQQPGQSLTLIATANQGSEATYESGFVIDKFPISRPNLTFSTLTVSNMSPEDSSIYLCSVEDSRNGEKLFFGSGTQLSVL.

With regard to this clone: The junction shows a germline mismatch at one end, possibly a read error. The chain joins TRBV27 to TRBJ1-1; D unresolved. The CDR3 has 14 amino acids. Germline loops: CDR1 MNHEY, CDR2 SMNVEV (reference sequence). The CDR3 coding sequence is TGTGCCAGCAGTTTACGCCAGGTGGGCACTGAAGTTTTCTTT. Translated, it gives CASSLRQVGTEVFF.

As for this clone: This clone may be a read error of a much larger clone one base away. The same CDR3 can be traced to other DNA sequences in this sample. This rearrangement joins TRBV20-1 to TRBJ2-7; either TRBD1 or TRBD2 may fit D (5 bases each). This CDR3 is built from 11 residues. Germline assignment: CDR1 DFQATT and CDR2 SNEGSKA (reference sequence). The CDR3 loop reads CSAGGRDEQYF. In DNA form, the CDR3 reads TGCAGTGCCGGTGGACGGGACGAACAGTACTTC.

The chain joins TRBV6-1 to TRBJ1-1; D is ambiguous. The germline V and J ends were trimmed by 6 bases and 6 bases, with 17 bases remaining between them. Per the germline V gene, CDR1 is MNHNS and CDR2 is SASEGT. The CDR3 length is 14 residues. The CDR3 here is CASRFGRGSAEAFF. The CDR3 DNA reads TGTGCCAGCAGGTTCGGCCGGGGATCGGCTGAAGCTTTCTTT.

This clone was counted only a few times. V is TRBV7-2 and J is TRBJ2-2, with D uncertain. The germline V gene has CDR1 SGHTA and CDR2 FQGNSA. Trimming cost V 2 bases and J 6 bases, with 16 bases left between them. The CDR3 extends over 16 amino acids. CDR3 DNA: TGTGCCAGCAGCTTAACCCCAAAGGATGGAGCCGGGGAGCTGTTTTTT. This translates into CASSLTPKDGAGELFF. The whole variable domain, remainder taken from reference TRBV7-2 and TRBJ2-2, is GAGVSQSPSNKVTEKGKDVELRCDPISGHTALYWYRQSLGQGLEFLIYFQGNSAPDKSGLPSDRFSAERTGGSVSTLTIQRTQQEDSAVYLCASSLTPKDGAGELFFGEGSRLTVL.

This clone has a handful of counts. The rearrangement uses TRBV4-1 and TRBJ2-7; 10 nucleotides align to TRBD1. V gave up 1 base and J gave up 3 bases; unmatched junction bases: 9. CDR3 size: 17 residues. Germline values: CDR1 MGHRA, CDR2 YSYEKL. CDR3 sequence reads: CASSQGAGTGVSYEQYF. CDR3 sequence (DNA): TGCGCCAGCAGCCAAGGCGCCGGGACAGGGGTGAGCTACGAGCAGTACTTC.

Comment on this clone: Since a far larger clone is one base different, this is likely a read error. The chain is built from TRBV6-6 and TRBJ1-1, with 7 nucleotides matching TRBD1. The V segment lost 6 bases and the J segment 1 base; nucleotides outside the gene matches: 2. Per the germline V gene, CDR1 is MNHNY and CDR2 is SVGAGI (reference sequence). CDR3 length: 13 amino acids. The chain's CDR3 is CASRRQGNTEAFF. CDR3 bases: TGTGCCAGCAGACGACAGGGGAACACTGAAGCTTTCTTT.

The CDR3 loop is CASRLTGNTIYF. Here the CDR3 DNA reads TGTGCCAGCAGACTGACCGGAAACACCATATATTTT. The chain joins TRBV6-6 to TRBJ1-3, with D unclear. This CDR3 contains 12 residues. The germline CDR1 and CDR2 sequences are MNHNY and SVGAGI (reference sequence). The V end was cut by 6 bases, the J end by 4 bases, with 7 bases between.

Details on this clone: Possible read error: a much larger clone is one base away. The CDR3 DNA reads as TGTGCCTGGGAAGATATGGGGCGGAGACAAGAGACCCAGTACTTC. Encoded protein: CAWEDMGRRQETQYF. This sequence joins TRBV30 and TRBJ2-5, with TRBD1 as a possible D gene (5 bases). CDR1 and CDR2 from the germline V gene are GTSNPN and SVGIG (reference sequence). Trimming cost V 5 bases and J 2 bases, with 18 bases left between them. There are 15 residues in the CDR3. Full variable domain (outside the CDR3, taken from reference TRBV30 and TRBJ2-5): SQTIHQWPATLVQPVGSPLSLECTVEGTSNPNLYWYRQAAGRGLQLLFYSVGIGQISSEVPQNLSASRPQDRQFILSSKKLLLSDSGFYLCAWEDMGRRQETQYFGPGTRLLVL.